The TCR beta chain under discussion was sequenced for a study of identifying expanded T cells in peripheral blood. Repertoires were generated with immunoSEQ multiplex PCR, while TCRdb's copy carries only in-frame clones and drops some. Of 95,000 to 100,000 clones listed, around 90% are singletons. Overall study results and limits: Over two and four weeks, about 15 and 18 clones changed, versus 1.2 between replicates. Variance in clone template counts between two-week samples significantly increased with total template count across all healthy donors.

Turning to this clone: The antigen remains undetermined.

Healthy donors had no documented immune events, such as infections, while sampled. Germline CDR1 SGHDT, CDR2 YYEEEE. CDR3 length: 12 amino acids. V shed 1 base and J shed 5 bases, with 4 bases lying between them. Sequences were obtained from blood. V and J are TRBV5-6 and TRBJ2-1; D ambiguous. The clonotype comes from a person aged 18 to 75 in good health. CDR3 nucleotides: TGTGCCAGCAGCTTGTACGACAATGAGCAGTTCTTC. Translated: CASSLYDNEQFF.